Each of the 10 T cell receptor beta chains below was sequenced from the same sample in a study of molecular identifiers for immune sequencing clone quantification. A single record per CDR3 protein comes from TCRdb applying MiXCR to the PCR reads. The sample has some 41,000 distinct CDR3 sequences, about 18% seen once. Sequenced sample: naive CD8+ T cells from blood, with Jurkat cell RNA spiked in. Stated subset: FACS-sorted CD8+CD4-CCR7+CD45RA+ naive T cells. These receptors all stem from a human donor in good health. Some libraries in this study had Jurkat cell RNA spiked in.

This clonotype was observed many times. This chain links TRBV11-1 with TRBJ2-7, with a tentative D call TRBD2 (6 bases). The CDR3 has 14 residues. Trimming cost V 3 bases and J 4 bases, with 13 bases left between them. CDR1 and CDR2 (germline): SGHAT, FQDESV (reference sequence). In nucleotides, the CDR3 is TGTGCCAGCAGCTTTTGGGGGAGGCCGTACGAGCAGTACTTC. It yields the protein CASSFWGRPYEQYF.

This clonotype was observed a handful of times. The J gene is TRBJ2-1, the V gene TRBV28; TRBD2 matches 10 bases. Per germline, CDR1 MDHEN and CDR2 SYDVKM. The trim removed 5 bases at V and 7 bases at J, leaving 11 bases unmatched. This CDR3 comprises 16 residues. The CDR3 loop is CASSPRLAGRKNEQFF. CDR3 DNA: TGTGCCAGCAGTCCCCGACTAGCGGGTAGGAAAAATGAGCAGTTCTTC.

The sample holds a few counts of this clonotype. The genes are TRBV9 and TRBJ2-3, with 7 positions matching TRBD2. The CDR3 loop spans 15 amino acids. V was clipped by 3 bases and J by 3 bases; unmatched bases: 7. From germline, CDR1 is SGDLS and CDR2 YYNGEE. DNA for the CDR3: TGTGCCAGCAGCGCGGGGGGAGGGACTACAGATACGCAGTATTTT. Its translation: CASSAGGGTTDTQYF.

This clonotype was seen repeatedly, ten times or more. The V call is TRBV7-3, the J call TRBJ2-1; 8 bases match TRBD2. The ends lost 3 bases at V and 8 bases at J; junction bases unmatched: 6. The CDR3 is made up of 14 amino acids. Germline lookup yields CDR1 SGHTA and CDR2 FQGTGA. CDR3 bases: TGTGCCAGCAGCTTCGGCGGGAGGTCGGATGAGCAGTTCTTC. Translation gives CASSFGGRSDEQFF. The full variable domain, rest sourced from reference TRBV7-3 and TRBJ2-1, is GAGVSQTPSNKVTEKGKYVELRCDPISGHTALYWYRQSLGQGPEFLIYFQGTGAADDSGLPNDRFFAVRPEGSVSTLKIQRTERGDSAVYLCASSFGGRSDEQFFGPGTRLTVL.

This clonotype was counted only a few times. The genes are TRBV29-1 and TRBJ2-1; D unclear. Germline values: CDR1 SQVTM, CDR2 ANQGSEA. This CDR3 has 10 residues. Trimming took off 4 bases at V and 7 bases at J, with 5 bases between the two ends. The CDR3 bases are TGCAGCGTTGTGGTGAATGAGCAGTTCTTC. Translation: CSVVVNEQFF.

This clonotype was counted many times. This sequence joins TRBV29-1 and TRBJ2-3; unclear D gene. This CDR3 comprises 12 residues. Trimming removed 1 base from V and 1 base from J, with 3 bases in between. Germline V gene lookup returns CDR1 SQVTM and CDR2 ANQGSEA. The CDR3 loop reads CSVEGGTDTQYF. The CDR3 DNA follows: TGCAGCGTTGAAGGTGGCACAGATACGCAGTATTTT.

The table lists this clonotype with many counts. The chain recombines TRBV9 with TRBJ2-7; weak D call: TRBD2 (6 bases). In germline, CDR1 is SGDLS, CDR2 YYNGEE. Trimming cost V 7 bases and J 3 bases, with 14 bases left between them. The CDR3 consists of 13 residues. CDR3 loop: CASSVTSSYEQYF. The CDR3 DNA sequence: TGTGCCAGCTCCGTGACTAGTAGCTACGAGCAGTACTTC.

The chain recombines TRBV27 with TRBJ2-1; a possible D gene is TRBD2 (5 bases). This CDR3 is built from 16 residues. CDR1 and CDR2 (germline): MNHEY, SMNVEV (reference sequence). V was shortened by 6 bases and J by 7 bases, with 22 bases between the two germline ends. The CDR3 is CASSSRGARVFNEQFF. CDR3 DNA: TGTGCCAGCAGCTCCCGGGGAGCGCGGGTGTTTAATGAGCAGTTCTTC.

The sample holds a few counts of this clonotype. The chain links TRBV9 to TRBJ2-7, with 7 nucleotides matching TRBD2. The CDR3 extends over 13 amino acids. Germline CDR1 SGDLS, CDR2 YYNGEE. Trimming removed 2 bases from V and 3 bases from J; junction bases left unmatched: 2. CDR3 protein: CASSVGGSYEQYF. The CDR3 coding sequence is TGTGCCAGCAGCGTGGGCGGGAGCTACGAGCAGTACTTC.

This chain uses TRBV28 with TRBJ2-1, with 12 bases identical to TRBD2. The trim removed 5 bases at V and 7 bases at J, leaving 12 bases unmatched. This CDR3 region has 17 residues. Germline assignment: CDR1 MDHEN and CDR2 SYDVKM. The CDR3 here is CASSLPPTSGRRNEQFF. CDR3 coding DNA: TGTGCCAGCAGTCTCCCCCCGACTAGCGGGAGAAGGAATGAGCAGTTCTTC.